This is a list of T cell receptor beta chains from one sample in a study of T-cell memory formation after mild COVID-19. TCRdb itself ran the 5' RACE reads through MiXCR, one entry per CDR3 protein. This sample has more than 250,000 distinct CDR3 sequences, with under 20% found just once. Input material: PBMCs or a T cell subset sorted from them (not recorded which). The origin of the receptors is a man in his late teens or twenties who had mild COVID-19 (a few samples of this study predate the infection). Cell type and time point are not known. Both conserved end residues are part of each CDR3. The D gene is left open where the match is weak. Expanded clones are given a class, and other clones once, few, many or no size at all.

d_call | clone_size | j_call | v_call | cdr3_nt | cdr3_aa
TRBD1 | - | TRBJ1-6 | TRBV6-5 | TGTGCCAGCAAAGACGACAGGGGTCTGAGGTTAAATTCACCCCCCCACTTT | CASKDDRGLRLNSPPHF
- | few | TRBJ2-5 | TRBV18 | TGTGCCAGCTCACCACCTAGTTCCGGGCAAGAGACCCAGTACTTC | CASSPPSSGQETQYF
- | many | TRBJ1-2 | TRBV20-1 | TGCAGTGCTAGGACACCTAACTATGGCTACACCTTC | CSARTPNYGYTF
TRBD2 | few | TRBJ2-3 | TRBV4-1 | TGCGCCAGCAGCCAAGGGGCGGGGGATGCCACAGATACGCAGTATTTT | CASSQGAGDATDTQYF
- | - | TRBJ2-2 | TRBV4-3 | TGCGCCAGCAGCCAAGATCGAAGGGTGCCCGGGGAGCTGTTTTTT | CASSQDRRVPGELFF
- | - | TRBJ2-7 | TRBV6-1 | TGTGCCAGCAGTGTCGTGAGGGGAGAGCAGTACTTC | CASSVVRGEQYF
- | - | TRBJ2-2 | TRBV5-1 | TGCGCCAGCAGCCCAGTAGGGACTCTAGAAGGGGAGCTGTTTTTT | CASSPVGTLEGELFF
TRBD1 | few | TRBJ2-5 | TRBV29-1 | TGCAGCGTTGTAGTCGGACAGGGCCGACTAGGGTGGGAGACCCAGTACTTC | CSVVVGQGRLGWETQYF
TRBD1 | few | TRBJ2-2 | TRBV4-3 | TGCGCCAGCAGCCAAGATTTGGGGACAGCCAACACCGGGGAGCTGTTTTTT | CASSQDLGTANTGELFF
- | many | TRBJ1-1 | TRBV4-2 | TGTGCCAGCAGCCAGGGACTGGAGGGGACTGAAGCTTTCTTT | CASSQGLEGTEAFF
- | few | TRBJ1-2 | TRBV13 | TGTGCCAGCAGCCCAGGGCGTGGAGCTAACTATGGCTACACCTTC | CASSPGRGANYGYTF
- | - | TRBJ2-7 | TRBV11-2 | TGTGCCAGCAGCTTCGGTGCGGGGACCTCCTACGAGCAGTACTTC | CASSFGAGTSYEQYF
- | many | TRBJ1-3 | TRBV5-1 | TGCGCCAGCAGCACCTACACAGGGTCTGGAAACACCATATATTTT | CASSTYTGSGNTIYF
- | - | TRBJ1-5 | TRBV9 | TGTGCCAGCAGCGTAGAAGGAGGGTCCGATCAGCCCCAGCATTTT | CASSVEGGSDQPQHF
TRBD2 | few | TRBJ2-5 | TRBV20-1 | TGCAGTGCCACACTAGCGGGGGGGCCCGGAGAGACCCAGTACTTC | CSATLAGGPGETQYF
- | few | TRBJ2-1 | TRBV5-1 | TGCGCCAGCAGCTACGCCGGGGCAGGGGGAGGCAATGAGCAGTTCTTC | CASSYAGAGGGNEQFF
- | - | TRBJ2-3 | TRBV12-5 | TGTGCTAGTGGTGAGGGACTCAACACAGATACGCAGTATTTT | CASGEGLNTDTQYF
TRBD2 | many | TRBJ2-1 | TRBV7-2 | TGTGCCAGCAGCTCCACCCTAGCGGCCAACAATGAGCAGTTCTTC | CASSSTLAANNEQFF
- | few | TRBJ2-1 | TRBV25-1 | TGTGCCAGCAGTGAAGCCGACAGAGAGCAGTTCTTC | CASSEADREQFF
- | few | TRBJ2-5 | TRBV19 | TGTGCCAGTAGTATCCAGGGGCGAGAGACCCAGTACTTC | CASSIQGRETQYF
- | - | TRBJ2-1 | TRBV30 | TGTGCCTGGATGGGCGACGGCCGAGGTGAGCAGTTCTTC | CAWMGDGRGEQFF
TRBD1 | many | TRBJ2-7 | TRBV7-2 | TGTGCCAGCAGCTCCACAGGGACAGGCGAGCAGTACTTC | CASSSTGTGEQYF
- | - | TRBJ1-1 | TRBV7-2 | TGTGCCAGCAGCTTATATACGGTACAGAACACTGAAGCTTTCTTT | CASSLYTVQNTEAFF
- | few | TRBJ1-1 | TRBV2 | TGTGCCGGAGGGTGGTTAGGCACTGAAGCTTTCTTT | CAGGWLGTEAFF
- | few | TRBJ1-2 | TRBV29-1 | TGCAGCGTTGAAGAATCGTACAGGGGCTACACCTTC | CSVEESYRGYTF
TRBD2 | many | TRBJ2-3 | TRBV7-9 | TGTGCCAGCAGCCACCCGACTAGCGGGGGGGTTACAGATACGCAGTATTTT | CASSHPTSGGVTDTQYF
TRBD1 | - | TRBJ2-7 | TRBV20-1 | TGCAGTGCTAGAGTAGGGGGACAGGGTTACTACGAGCAGTACTTC | CSARVGGQGYYEQYF
- | few | TRBJ2-7 | TRBV6-5 | TGTGCCAGCAGTACTTCTGTGACGGTCAACTACGAGCAGTACTTC | CASSTSVTVNYEQYF
TRBD2 | few | TRBJ2-2 | TRBV6-4 | TGTGCCAGCAGTGACTCTGCCGGGGGGGCCGGTACCGGGGAGCTGTTTTTT | CASSDSAGGAGTGELFF